The rows below give T cell receptor beta chains drawn from one sample of a study of glioma-infiltrating T cells after dendritic cell vaccination. The protocol was immunoSEQ multiplex PCR, while the TCRdb copy is restricted to in-frame clones and leaves out a portion. The sample has roughly 100,000 clones, about four fifths seen once. The sample here was blood, taken before dendritic cell vaccination. The receptor source for this set is a human donor with glioblastoma. The CDR3 runs from the conserved cysteine through the conserved F or W. The D gene is left open where the match is weak. Only some rows state a clone size, as once, few, many or a class for expanded clones.

J,size,D,V,DNA,CDR3
TRBJ2-2,-,TRBD1,TRBV10-3,TGTGCCATCATGGACAGGGAATGGGACACCGGGGAGCTGTTTTTT,CAIMDREWDTGELFF
TRBJ2-1,-,TRBD2,TRBV5-1,TGCGCCAGCAGGGATCCGGGACTAGCTTCCAATGAGCAGTTCTTC,CASRDPGLASNEQFF
TRBJ2-3,-,TRBD1,TRBV4-1,TGCGCCAGCAGCCAAGGCGGGACAGGGTCCACAGATACGCAGTATTTT,CASSQGGTGSTDTQYF
TRBJ2-3,-,-,TRBV7-2,TGTGCCAGCAGCTTGCGGGGCTTGCCCACAGATACGCAGTATTTT,CASSLRGLPTDTQYF
TRBJ1-2,-,-,TRBV2,TGTGCCAGCAGTGACCGGCGGACTGCCTATGGCTACACCTTC,CASSDRRTAYGYTF
TRBJ1-2,-,TRBD1,TRBV7-2,TGTGCCAGCAGCTGGACAGGGAGATATGGCTACACCTTC,CASSWTGRYGYTF
TRBJ1-5,-,-,TRBV25-1,TGTGCCAGCAGCGACCAGGGTTATGATCAGCCCCAGCATTTT,CASSDQGYDQPQHF
TRBJ2-1,-,TRBD2,TRBV7-2,TGTGCCAGCAGCTTGGGGACTAGCGGGCTTGGGGAGCAGTTCTTC,CASSLGTSGLGEQFF
TRBJ2-2,once,-,TRBV6-4,TGTGCCAGCAGTGATCTCGCAGGGGACACCGGGGAGCTGTTTTTT,CASSDLAGDTGELFF
TRBJ2-7,once,TRBD1,TRBV7-9,TGTGCCAGCAGCTCTCTAGGACAGGGACGTCCCTACGAGCAGTACTTC,CASSSLGQGRPYEQYF
TRBJ2-7,-,TRBD2,TRBV6-1,TGTGCCAGCAGTATCCGGACTAGACTTTCCTACGAGCAGTACTTC,CASSIRTRLSYEQYF
TRBJ2-7,-,-,TRBV7-9,TGTGCCAGCACCCCCGGGCGGGATCCCCGTGAGCAGTACTTC,CASTPGRDPREQYF
TRBJ1-6,-,-,TRBV6-4,TGTGCCAGCAGTCGGGCAGGGATAGGCGATTCACCCCTCCACTTT,CASSRAGIGDSPLHF
TRBJ2-7,-,TRBD1,TRBV5-4,TGTGCCAGCAGCCCGGACAGGACCTACGAGCAGTACTTC,CASSPDRTYEQYF
TRBJ1-4,-,TRBD1,TRBV30,TGTGCCTGGAGTACCCGGACAGGGGCTAATGAAAAACTGTTTTTT,CAWSTRTGANEKLFF
TRBJ2-7,-,TRBD2,TRBV9,TGTGCCAGCAGCGTAGAAGGTAGCGGGGTGTACGAGCAGTACTTC,CASSVEGSGVYEQYF
TRBJ1-1,-,-,TRBV7-9,TGTGCCAGCAGCTTAAGCAGGGCCGAATCGGGTGAAGCTTTCTTT,CASSLSRAESGEAFF
TRBJ1-3,few,-,TRBV6-1,TGTGCCAGCAGTGTGTCCCCCTATTCTGGAAACACCATATATTTT,CASSVSPYSGNTIYF
TRBJ2-7,once,-,TRBV6-1,TGTGCCAGCAGTGGTAACCGGGACTCACTTCTCCACGAGCAGTACTTC,CASSGNRDSLLHEQYF
TRBJ1-1,few,-,TRBV7-9,TGTGCCAGCAGCCTCATACTAACTGAAGCTTTCTTT,CASSLILTEAFF
TRBJ2-7,-,TRBD1,TRBV7-8,TGTGCCAGCACCCACCGGGACAGGGGCCACGAGCAGTACTTC,CASTHRDRGHEQYF
TRBJ2-1,-,-,TRBV14,TGTGCCAGCAGCCAAATCGGAGCGCTCTACAATGAGCAGTTCTTC,CASSQIGALYNEQFF
TRBJ2-1,-,-,TRBV6-5,TGTGCCAGCAGTTACGGCAGAAGCTCCTACAATGAGCAGTTCTTC,CASSYGRSSYNEQFF
TRBJ2-7,-,-,TRBV5-5,TGTGCCAGCAGCGATGCGACCTACGAGCAGTACTTC,CASSDATYEQYF
TRBJ1-2,-,TRBD1,TRBV2,TGTGCCAGCAGTGGACAGGGAATAAATAACTATGGCTACACCTTC,CASSGQGINNYGYTF
TRBJ1-2,-,-,TRBV7-2,TGTGCCAGCAGCACCCAGCCGAGCGCCGCGGTTGGCTACACCTTC,CASSTQPSAAVGYTF
TRBJ1-4,few,-,TRBV2,TGTGCCAGCCAGAACAGAAATAATGAAAAACTGTTTTTT,CASQNRNNEKLFF
TRBJ1-2,many,TRBD1,TRBV5-1,TGCGCCAGCAGCTTGAGTGGACAGGGCTATGGCTACACCTTC,CASSLSGQGYGYTF
TRBJ1-1,once,-,TRBV30,TGTGCCTGGAGTCGATTGGCCAGGGGATGGGGCACTGAAGCTTTCTTT,CAWSRLARGWGTEAFF
TRBJ2-1,-,-,TRBV5-4,TGTGCCAGCAGCCCGGAAATAGCAGGGTCTTACAATGAGCAGTTCTTC,CASSPEIAGSYNEQFF
TRBJ2-3,-,-,TRBV30,TGTGCCTGGAGTGTCAGAAAGGATACGCAGTATTTT,CAWSVRKDTQYF
TRBJ2-1,-,-,TRBV7-3,TGTGCCAGCAGCTCGGAGGGTAGGGCCCCCAATGAGCAGTTCTTC,CASSSEGRAPNEQFF
TRBJ2-1,-,TRBD1,TRBV5-1,TGCGCCAGCAGCGCCTCAGGACAGGGCCTCAATGAGCAGTTCTTC,CASSASGQGLNEQFF
TRBJ2-5,-,TRBD2,TRBV4-1,TGCGCCAGCAGCCAAGATTTTGGGCGGGGGGGCCGGACGTGGGAGACCCAGTACTTC,CASSQDFGRGGRTWETQYF
TRBJ2-4,once,-,TRBV4-2,TGTGCCAGCAGCCGAGTCCCACCCGGGAGCATTCAGTACTTC,CASSRVPPGSIQYF
TRBJ1-1,once,-,TRBV16,TGTGCCAGCAGCTTGGCTCGTACTGAAGCTTTCTTT,CASSLARTEAFF
TRBJ2-1,-,-,TRBV5-1,TGCGCCAGCAGCTTCGGACAGCGAAGTATAAACAATGAGCAGTTCTTC,CASSFGQRSINNEQFF
TRBJ2-7,-,-,TRBV5-1,TGCGCCAGCAGCTTGTATCAGGGGCTAGAGACCTACGAGCAGTACTTC,CASSLYQGLETYEQYF
TRBJ2-7,few,TRBD2,TRBV5-4,TGTGCCAGCAGCTCCTACACGGGGGGGGGCCTCCCCTACGAGCAGTACTTC,CASSSYTGGGLPYEQYF
TRBJ2-3,-,-,TRBV6-5,TGTGCCAGCAGTTACTCTGGGGGGAGTTCAAATACGCAGTATTTT,CASSYSGGSSNTQYF
TRBJ1-5,-,TRBD1,TRBV10-1,TGCGCCAGCAGTTCAACGGGACAGGGAGATGGGGGACGGCGTCAGCCCCAGCATTTT,CASSSTGQGDGGRRQPQHF
TRBJ1-1,few,-,TRBV6-4,TGTGCCAGCAGCCTCCAGGGGAACACTGAAGCTTTCTTT,CASSLQGNTEAFF
TRBJ1-1,-,TRBD1,TRBV19,TGTGCCAGTAGTAGACAGGGGTTTAGCACTGAAGCTTTCTTT,CASSRQGFSTEAFF
TRBJ1-1,-,-,TRBV7-2,TGTGCCAGCAGCTTAGATGGGGAACTAGGCACTGAAGCTTTCTTT,CASSLDGELGTEAFF
TRBJ2-5,few,-,TRBV20-1,TGCAGTGCTAGAGATCAGTGGACCCAGTACTTC,CSARDQWTQYF
TRBJ2-7,-,TRBD1,TRBV4-1,TGCGCCAGCAGCCAAGAAGTTTCCGCGGGACAGGACGTATACGAGCAGTACTTC,CASSQEVSAGQDVYEQYF
TRBJ2-5,-,-,TRBV7-2,TGTGCCAGCAGCTTAGTGCCAGGGCGGGAGACCCAGTACTTC,CASSLVPGRETQYF
TRBJ2-7,few,TRBD1,TRBV10-3,TGTGCCATAAGGACAGGCTCCTACGAGCAGTACTTC,CAIRTGSYEQYF
TRBJ2-3,-,TRBD1,TRBV19,TGTGCCAGTAGTCCGGGGACAGCCGATACAGATACGCAGTATTTT,CASSPGTADTDTQYF
TRBJ1-4,-,TRBD1,TRBV18,TGTGCCAGCCGACAGGGGATTAATGAAAAACTGTTTTTT,CASRQGINEKLFF
TRBJ1-1,-,-,TRBV6-5,TGTGCCAGCAGCTGGCGGAGGGCTCCCACCGCTGAAGCTTTCTTT,CASSWRRAPTAEAFF
TRBJ2-1,-,TRBD2,TRBV5-4,TGTGCCAGCAGCTTCAGGACTAGCGGGGGGAGAAGCTCCTACAATGAGCAGTTCTTC,CASSFRTSGGRSSYNEQFF
TRBJ2-1,once,TRBD1,TRBV19,TGTGCCAGTAGTAAACAGGGGGCCGACAATGAGCAGTTCTTC,CASSKQGADNEQFF